These 3 T cell receptor beta chains were sequenced from one sample in a study of T-cell memory formation after mild COVID-19. Each CDR3 protein gets one entry after TCRdb re-called the 5' RACE reads with MiXCR. Among under 450,000 distinct CDR3 sequences, 23% were seen once, and the ten largest hold about 12%. Sequenced sample: PBMCs or a T cell subset sorted from them (not recorded which). All receptors derive from an adult woman who had mild COVID-19 (a few samples of this study predate the infection). Cell type and time point are not known.

The chain has TRBV5-1 and TRBJ1-4; D gene unclear. The CDR3 consists of 14 residues. Germline V gene lookup returns CDR1 SGHRS and CDR2 YFSETQ. The V gene lost 2 bases and the J gene lost 3 bases, with 8 bases spanning the gap. CDR3 sequence reads: CASSFGSPNEKLFF. CDR3 coding DNA: TGCGCCAGCAGCTTCGGCAGCCCTAATGAAAAACTGTTTTTT.

The V call is TRBV7-2, the J call TRBJ2-5; D unclear. The CDR3 covers 16 residues. Trimming took off 5 bases at V and 0 bases at J, with 16 bases between the two ends. The germline CDR1 and CDR2 sequences are SGHTA and FQGNSA. The chain's CDR3 is CASSPQPPKYQETQYF. The CDR3 DNA reads TGTGCCAGCAGCCCCCAGCCACCAAAGTACCAAGAGACCCAGTACTTC.

The chain has TRBV6-5 and TRBJ1-1; no reliable D call. In germline, CDR1 is MNHEY, CDR2 SVGAGI. The CDR3 spans 15 residues. V dropped 2 bases and J dropped 0 bases, with 10 bases sitting between them. CDR3 region: CASSYRGRMNTEAFF. The DNA for the CDR3 is TGTGCCAGCAGTTACCGAGGACGGATGAACACTGAAGCTTTCTTT.